The next 13 T cell receptor beta chains were all read from a single sample in a study of T cell repertoires in cytomegalovirus infection. Using its own MiXCR run on the reads, TCRdb lists one record per CDR3 protein. The sample contains more than 400,000 distinct CDR3 sequences, 26% of which appear only once. The source material was PBMCs. The receptors shown here come from a human donor in good health (CMV status not recorded). Some clones in this sample may be carry-over from other donors' samples.

This clonotype was observed a few times. The chain is built from TRBV4-1 and TRBJ1-1; D uncertain. The CDR3 consists of 14 residues. Between the trimmed V and J ends, which lost 3 bases and 0 bases, there was a span of 8 bases. The germline V gene has CDR1 MGHRA and CDR2 YSYEKL. CDR3 sequence (DNA): TGCGCCAGCAGCCACCAGATTATGAACACTGAAGCTTTCTTT. Its protein product is CASSHQIMNTEAFF.

This clonotype has a count of ten or more. The rearrangement uses TRBV7-6 and TRBJ1-4; D is ambiguous. This CDR3 spans 14 amino acids. V lost 1 base, J lost 0 bases, and 3 bases lay in between. The germline V gene encodes CDR1 SGHVS and CDR2 FNYEAQ. The CDR3 spells CASSLGPTNEKLFF. The CDR3 DNA is TGTGCCAGCAGCTTAGGGCCAACTAATGAAAAACTGTTTTTT.

The genes are TRBV12-5 and TRBJ2-2; 12 bases match TRBD2. This CDR3 has 18 amino acids. Germline CDR1 reads LGHNT; CDR2 reads FRNRAP. The junction had 6 bases not matched to a gene; V was cut back by 1 base and J by 3 bases. The chain's CDR3 is CASGLGLAGVRDTGELFF. The DNA for the CDR3 is TGTGCTAGTGGTTTGGGACTAGCGGGAGTCCGCGACACCGGGGAGCTGTTTTTT.

In this sample, this clonotype turned up a few times. CDR3 in amino acids: CASISSSYNEQFF. The CDR3 DNA reads as TGTGCCAGCATTTCCAGCTCCTACAATGAGCAGTTCTTC. V is TRBV7-8 and J is TRBJ2-1, with D unclear. V was pared by 7 bases and J by 0 bases, with 7 bases between. This CDR3 has 13 amino acids. The germline V gene encodes CDR1 SGHVS and CDR2 FQNEAQ.

This clonotype turned up a few times. The rearrangement uses TRBV4-3 and TRBJ1-2; no clear D gene. The V gene's germline CDR1 is LGHNA and CDR2 YSLEER. The CDR3 sequence is 18 residues long. Trimming stripped 0 bases from V and 6 bases from J, with 23 bases between. The CDR3: CASSQELGWSGQVNGYTF. Here the CDR3 DNA reads TGCGCCAGCAGCCAAGAACTGGGGTGGAGCGGGCAGGTGAATGGCTACACCTTC.

This clonotype was counted only a few times. The junction shows a germline mismatch at one end, possibly a read error. The rearrangement links TRBV11-2 to TRBJ1-2; D remains ambiguous. This CDR3 spans 12 amino acids. The germline CDR1 and CDR2 sequences are SGHAT and FQNNGV. The CDR3 here is CASSQGGIKHFF. The CDR3, as DNA: TGTGCCAGCAGCCAAGGCGGCATCAAACACTTCTTC.

The sample holds many counts of this clonotype. The J gene is TRBJ2-1, the V gene TRBV7-9, with 9 bases matching TRBD2. The junction had 10 bases not matched to a gene; V was cut back by 5 bases and J by 8 bases. Germline V gene sequence: CDR1 SEHNR, CDR2 FQNEAQ (reference sequence). The CDR3 runs to 15 residues. CDR3 amino acids: CASSPGGLASDEQFF. The CDR3 DNA reads TGTGCCAGCAGCCCCGGGGGACTAGCATCAGATGAGCAGTTCTTC.

This clonotype came up many times. This rearrangement joins TRBV12-3 or TRBV12-4 to TRBJ2-1; 14 nucleotides agree with TRBD2. The CDR3 consists of 15 residues. The trim removed 4 bases at V and 8 bases at J, leaving 4 bases unmatched. This chain's CDR3 is CASSWGLAGVDEQFF. In DNA, the CDR3 is TGTGCCAGCAGTTGGGGACTAGCGGGAGTTGATGAGCAGTTCTTC.

This clonotype was counted a few times. The chain uses TRBV27 and TRBJ2-1, with D uncertain. The CDR3 extends over 12 amino acids. Looked up from germline, CDR1 is MNHEY and CDR2 is SMNVEV (reference sequence). V was clipped by 1 base and J by 8 bases, with 6 bases between them. The CDR3 DNA is TGTGCCAGCAGTTTATTGGACGATGAGCAGTTCTTC. Residues: CASSLLDDEQFF.

This clonotype was counted only a few times. The gene calls are TRBV19 and TRBJ2-2; D possibly corresponds to TRBD1 (5 bases). The CDR3 length is 14 residues. CDR1 is LNHDA, CDR2 SQIVND, per germline (reference sequence). The germline V and J ends were trimmed by 5 bases and 7 bases, with 14 bases remaining between them. The CDR3 protein is CASSVQGANGELFF. The DNA of the CDR3 is TGTGCCAGTAGTGTTCAGGGTGCAAACGGGGAGCTGTTTTTT.

This clonotype was detected only a few times. The V call is TRBV7-2, the J call TRBJ2-2, with 12 positions matching TRBD2. In germline, CDR1 is SGHTA, CDR2 FQGNSA. Trimming removed 5 bases from V and 5 bases from J; junction bases left unmatched: 9. The CDR3 length is 17 residues. CDR3 sequence (DNA): TGTGCCAGCAGCCCCGGGCTAGCGGGAGGGAGAACCGGGGAGCTGTTTTTT. Amino acid sequence: CASSPGLAGGRTGELFF.

In this sample, this clonotype turned up a few times. J is TRBJ2-1 and V is TRBV7-9; possibly TRBD2 for D (6 bases). Looked up from germline, CDR1 is SEHNR and CDR2 is FQNEAQ (reference sequence). V shed 5 bases and J shed 4 bases, with 18 bases lying between them. The CDR3 is 16 amino acids. CDR3 coding DNA: TGTGCCAGCAGCGCTATAACTAGCACTCGTTACAATGAGCAGTTCTTC. Amino acid sequence: CASSAITSTRYNEQFF.

The V call is TRBV6-2 or TRBV6-3, the J call TRBJ2-1; 14 bases match TRBD2. Germline V gives CDR1 MNHEY, CDR2 SVGEGT. V shed 3 bases, J shed 8 bases, and the junction held 6 bases outside the gene matches. CDR3 length: 16 residues. As DNA, the CDR3 is TGTGCCAGCAGTTATGGAGGGACTAGCGGGAGTTATGAGCAGTTCTTC. This gives the protein CASSYGGTSGSYEQFF.